One and the same sample provided the 3 T cell receptor beta chains below, sequenced in a study of cytomegalovirus exposure and HLA in healthy donors. The study ran its PCR with 60 Vbeta and 13 Jbeta primers. Sequenced by immunoSEQ multiplex PCR; TCRdb stores in-frame clones only, minus some. The data show under 200,000 clones, approximately 90% seen once. Material: PBMCs. These receptors were collected from a woman aged 25-40 years in good health and CMV-seronegative.

The J gene is TRBJ2-7, the V gene TRBV7-7, with 7 bases aligning to TRBD1. The trim removed 5 bases at V and 7 bases at J, leaving 14 bases unmatched. The CDR3 loop spans 15 amino acids. The V gene's germline CDR1 is SSHAT and CDR2 FNYEAQ (reference sequence). As DNA, the CDR3 is TGTGCCAGCAGCCCCAGGACAGGCGTCTCTAGAGAGCAGTACTTC. It translates to CASSPRTGVSREQYF.

This clone came up once. This chain links TRBV6-5 with TRBJ2-6, with D hard to call. V was pared by 2 bases and J by 3 bases, with 11 bases between. CDR3 length: 16 residues. Germline values: CDR1 MNHEY, CDR2 SVGAGI. CDR3 coding DNA: TGTGCCAGCAGTTACCGAGGTATTGGTGGGGCCAACGTCCTGACTTTC. This codes for CASSYRGIGGANVLTF.

This sequence joins TRBV21-1 and TRBJ2-7; the table's D gene call, TRBD1, was not cross checked with the DNA. TRBV21-1 counts as a pseudogene. CDR3 length equals 15 residues. CDR3 in DNA: TGTGCCAGCAGCAATAAGGGCAGGGTATCCTACGAGCAGTACTTC. Translating it yields CASSNKGRVSYEQYF.